What follows are 13 T cell receptor beta chains derived from one specimen sequenced in a study of cytomegalovirus exposure and HLA in healthy donors. The PCR was carried out with 60 Vbeta primers and 13 Jbeta primers. This table comes from immunoSEQ multiplex PCR, and its TCRdb copy is limited to in-frame clones, with some not included. The sample lists fewer than 150,000 clones, over 75% occurring once. The sample comprised PBMCs. These receptors were taken from a man aged 45-60 years in good health and CMV-seronegative.

This clone showed up just a few times. The rearrangement uses TRBV28 and TRBJ2-1, with TRBD2 matching 8 bases. The V segment lost 6 bases and the J segment 2 bases; nucleotides outside the gene matches: 6. CDR1 is MDHEN and CDR2 is SYDVKM in the germline V gene. This CDR3 has 15 residues. CDR3 in DNA: TGTGCCAGCAGACGCACTAGCGGAACCTACAATGAGCAGTTCTTC. This encodes CASRRTSGTYNEQFF.

The chain recombines TRBV11-3 with TRBJ1-1; no firm D call. This CDR3 is built from 13 residues. V lost 5 bases and J 0 bases, leaving 7 bases between the germline ends. Germline CDR1 and CDR2: SGHNT and YENEEA. This chain's CDR3 is CASSATVNTEAFF. The CDR3 DNA reads as TGTGCCAGCAGCGCTACAGTGAACACTGAAGCTTTCTTT. Looking up the rest from reference TRBV11-3 and TRBJ1-1 gives the full variable domain: EAGVVQSPRYKIIEKKQPVAFWCNPISGHNTLYWYLQNLGQGPELLIRYENEEAVDDSQLPKDRFSAERLKGVDSTLKIQPAELGDSAVYLCASSATVNTEAFFGQGTRLTVV.

This clone came up a few times. The chain combines TRBV6-4 with TRBJ2-1; 11 bases fit TRBD2. This CDR3 is 15 amino acids long. J lost 4 bases, V lost 5 bases, and 4 bases had no gene match. Germline V gives CDR1 MRHNA, CDR2 SNTAGT. CDR3 region: CASSLGTSGYNEQFF. The CDR3 DNA reads as TGTGCCAGCAGTCTCGGGACTAGCGGATACAATGAGCAGTTCTTC.

Only one count was recorded for this clone. This sequence joins TRBV6-6 and TRBJ1-5; TRBD1 agrees at 7 bases. The V gene's germline CDR1 is MNHNY and CDR2 SVGAGI (reference sequence). Trimming took 7 bases from V and 7 from J; bases not matched to a gene: 13. The CDR3 is 15 amino acids. Here the CDR3 DNA reads TGTGCCAGCACCCTAGGGGGCGGCTTCGGGCAGCCCCAGCATTTT. This gives the protein CASTLGGGFGQPQHF.

The chain has TRBV7-2 and TRBJ2-3; TRBD2 agrees at 14 bases. The CDR3 is made up of 17 amino acids. Trimming took 5 bases from V and 3 from J; bases not matched to a gene: 7. Germline V lookup: CDR1 SGHTA, CDR2 FQGNSA. The CDR3 loop reads CASSQGLAGVWTDTQYF. The DNA of the CDR3 is TGTGCCAGCAGCCAGGGACTAGCGGGAGTATGGACAGATACGCAGTATTTT. Full variable domain (remainder filled in from reference TRBV7-2 and TRBJ2-3): GAGVSQSPSNKVTEKGKDVELRCDPISGHTALYWYRQSLGQGLEFLIYFQGNSAPDKSGLPSDRFSAERTGGSVSTLTIQRTQQEDSAVYLCASSQGLAGVWTDTQYFGPGTRLTVL.

V and J are TRBV19 and TRBJ1-5; perhaps TRBD1 as D (5 bases). Germline CDR1 is LNHDA and CDR2 is SQIVND (reference sequence). There are 14 residues in the CDR3. The V end lost 5 bases, the J end lost 5 bases, and 13 bases lay between the germline ends. The CDR3 protein is CASSLREVHQPQHF. CDR3 coding DNA: TGTGCCAGTAGTCTCAGGGAAGTTCATCAGCCCCAGCATTTT.

The chain employs TRBV2 and TRBJ2-3; 7 bases line up with TRBD1. V was clipped by 0 bases and J by 4 bases; unmatched bases: 7. This CDR3 is built from 16 residues. Germline-derived CDR1 and CDR2 are SNHLY and FYNNEI. CDR3 nucleotide sequence: TGTGCCAGCAGTGAAGCGCCCGGGACAGTTGCAGATACGCAGTATTTT. Its protein product is CASSEAPGTVADTQYF.

The chain carries TRBV29-1 and TRBJ1-1; TRBD1 matches 7 bases. CDR3 length: 11 amino acids. Germline values: CDR1 SQVTM, CDR2 ANQGSEA. Trimming at V came to 6 bases and at J to 3 bases, leaving 1 base not matched to a gene. The CDR3 region is CSVTGHTEAFF. Written as DNA, the CDR3 is TGCAGCGTGACAGGGCACACTGAAGCTTTCTTT.

This clone has just a few counts. This chain joins TRBV14 and TRBJ1-3, with D unresolved. V gave up 1 base and J gave up 10 bases, with 8 bases separating them. This CDR3 comprises 12 residues. Germline CDR1 reads SGHDN; CDR2 reads FVKESK. CDR3 coding DNA: TGTGCCAGCAGCCAAGTCCCCCCAACCATATATTTT. Amino acid sequence: CASSQVPPTIYF.

The V and J genes are TRBV6-5 and TRBJ1-2; D might be TRBD1 (6 bases). Germline CDR1 is MNHEY and CDR2 is SVGAGI. Trimming took 2 bases from V and 1 from J, leaving 11 bases between them. CDR3 length: 15 amino acids. In DNA, the CDR3 is TGTGCCAGCAGTTACAACAGGGTAGATAACTATGGCTACACCTTC. Encoded protein: CASSYNRVDNYGYTF.

The chain links TRBV5-1 to TRBJ2-7; D perhaps matches TRBD2 (6 bases). CDR3 length: 15 residues. Per germline, CDR1 SGHRS and CDR2 YFSETQ. The V gene lost 0 bases and the J gene lost 2 bases, with 12 bases spanning the gap. CDR3 in DNA: TGCGCCAGCAGCTTGGCCCCGGGAGCTCCCTACGAGCAGTACTTC. It translates to CASSLAPGAPYEQYF.

The V call is TRBV5-4, the J call TRBJ2-7; no firm D call. Trimming removed 5 bases from V and 0 bases from J, with 12 bases in between. The CDR3 extends over 14 amino acids. Germline CDR1 is SGHNT and CDR2 is YYREEE (reference sequence). CDR3 protein: CASSLDPSSYEQYF. DNA for the CDR3: TGTGCCAGCAGTCTGGATCCTAGCTCCTACGAGCAGTACTTC.

The CDR3 DNA reads TGTGCCAGCTCAAGCAGGGGATCTGGAAACACCATATATTTT. Its translation is CASSSRGSGNTIYF. The V and J genes are TRBV18 and TRBJ1-3; tentative D call: TRBD1 (6 bases). V was clipped by 5 bases and J by 1 base, with 9 bases between them. The germline gives CDR1 KGHSH, CDR2 LQKENI. CDR3 length equals 14 residues.